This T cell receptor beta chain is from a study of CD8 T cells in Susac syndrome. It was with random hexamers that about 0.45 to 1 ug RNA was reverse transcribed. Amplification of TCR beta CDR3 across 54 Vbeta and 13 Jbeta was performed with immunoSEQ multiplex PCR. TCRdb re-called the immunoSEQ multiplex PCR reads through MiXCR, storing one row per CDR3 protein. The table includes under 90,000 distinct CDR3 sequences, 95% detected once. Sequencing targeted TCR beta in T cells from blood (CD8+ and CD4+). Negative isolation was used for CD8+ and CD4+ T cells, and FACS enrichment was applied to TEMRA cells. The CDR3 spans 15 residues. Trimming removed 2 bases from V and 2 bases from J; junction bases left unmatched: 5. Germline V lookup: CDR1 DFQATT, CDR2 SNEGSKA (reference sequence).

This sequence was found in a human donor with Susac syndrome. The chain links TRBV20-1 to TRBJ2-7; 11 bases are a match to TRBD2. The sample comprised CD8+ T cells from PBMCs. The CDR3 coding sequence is TGCAGTGCTAGATCCGGGACTAGCGGAACCTACGAGCAGTACTTC. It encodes CSARSGTSGTYEQYF.